A selection of T cell receptor beta chains follows, all from one sample in a study of T cells in Graves' hyperthyroidism and ophthalmopathy. TCRdb called the multiplex PCR reads again in MiXCR, with one record for every CDR3 protein. The sample has more than 250,000 distinct CDR3 sequences, nearly 15% seen once. Sequences were obtained from blood. The receptor source for this set is a woman aged 50 to 60 with Graves' hyperthyroidism that later progressed to Graves' ophthalmopathy. The CDR3 runs from the conserved cysteine through the conserved F or W. D genes are given only for firm matches. Size tells how often a clone was seen (once, few, many) or the class of an expanded clone, and some rows leave it out.

J gene: TRBJ2-5
V gene: TRBV6-1
clone size: many
D gene: .
CDR3 DNA: TGTGCCAGCAGTGAATCTCGAGAGACCGCGTACTTC
CDR3 protein: CASSESRETAYF

J gene: TRBJ1-5
V gene: TRBV24-1
clone size: many
D gene: .
CDR3 DNA: TGTGCCACCAGTGATACCGGGGCGATTAGCAATCAGCCCCAGCATTTT
CDR3 protein: CATSDTGAISNQPQHF

J gene: TRBJ1-6
V gene: TRBV20-1
clone size: .
D gene: TRBD1
CDR3 DNA: TGCAGTGCCCCCGAGGGGGACAGAAACGCACCCCTCCACTTT
CDR3 protein: CSAPEGDRNAPLHF

J gene: TRBJ1-6
V gene: TRBV10-3
clone size: few
D gene: TRBD1
CDR3 DNA: TGTGCCATCAGTGAACCCGGGACAGAAGATTCACCCCTCCACTTT
CDR3 protein: CAISEPGTEDSPLHF

J gene: TRBJ2-5
V gene: TRBV2
clone size: many
D gene: TRBD2
CDR3 DNA: TGTGCCAGCAGAGAGGCACTAGCGGCAGAGACCCAGTACTTC
CDR3 protein: CASREALAAETQYF

J gene: TRBJ1-2
V gene: TRBV28
clone size: many
D gene: TRBD1
CDR3 DNA: TGTGCCAGCAGTTTATTCGGACAGGACTATGGCTACACCTTC
CDR3 protein: CASSLFGQDYGYTF

J gene: TRBJ1-1
V gene: TRBV28
clone size: .
D gene: .
CDR3 DNA: TGTGTCAGCGACAGGACCATGAACACTGAAGCTTTCTTT
CDR3 protein: CVSDRTMNTEAFF

J gene: TRBJ1-4
V gene: TRBV27
clone size: .
D gene: .
CDR3 DNA: TGTGCCAGCAGTTTAGTGGCTAATGAAAAACTGTTTTTT
CDR3 protein: CASSLVANEKLFF

J gene: TRBJ2-6
V gene: TRBV25-1
clone size: few
D gene: .
CDR3 DNA: TGTGCCAGCACCCCGGCAGGCACCGGGCGCTCTGGGGCCAACGTCCTGACTTTC
CDR3 protein: CASTPAGTGRSGANVLTF

J gene: TRBJ1-1
V gene: TRBV20-1
clone size: few
D gene: .
CDR3 DNA: TGCAGTGCTATGGGAGGGTTCACTCACCGGGGGAACACTGAAGCTTTCTTT
CDR3 protein: CSAMGGFTHRGNTEAFF

J gene: TRBJ1-1
V gene: TRBV27
clone size: .
D gene: .
CDR3 DNA: TGTGCCAGCAGTTTTGACGGGAGCGGGGCGAACACCAATCTGAACACTGAAGCTTTCTTT
CDR3 protein: CASSFDGSGANTNLNTEAFF

J gene: TRBJ1-4
V gene: TRBV15
clone size: few
D gene: .
CDR3 DNA: TGTGCCACCAGCAGAGATCCGGCCGGGGAAAAACTGTTTTTT
CDR3 protein: CATSRDPAGEKLFF

J gene: TRBJ1-1
V gene: TRBV27
clone size: many
D gene: .
CDR3 DNA: TGTGCCAGCAGTTTGATCGGGTCCACTGAAGCTTTCTTT
CDR3 protein: CASSLIGSTEAFF

J gene: TRBJ1-2
V gene: TRBV20-1
clone size: many
D gene: .
CDR3 DNA: TGCAGTGCCGAGGACGGCCCCTATGGCTACACCTTC
CDR3 protein: CSAEDGPYGYTF

J gene: TRBJ2-7
V gene: TRBV12-3/TRBV12-4
clone size: .
D gene: .
CDR3 DNA: TGTGCCAGCAGTGTCGACGGGACACGGGCCTACGAGCAGTACTTC
CDR3 protein: CASSVDGTRAYEQYF

J gene: TRBJ2-5
V gene: TRBV14
clone size: .
D gene: TRBD1
CDR3 DNA: TGTGCCAGCAGCCAAGGACAGGGACCCCAAGAGACCCAGTACTTC
CDR3 protein: CASSQGQGPQETQYF

J gene: TRBJ2-1
V gene: TRBV2
clone size: many
D gene: .
CDR3 DNA: TGTGCCAGCAGTGTAGGGCCCCAGCAGGGCGGGTTCTTC
CDR3 protein: CASSVGPQQGGFF

J gene: TRBJ1-4
V gene: TRBV10-3
clone size: many
D gene: .
CDR3 DNA: TGTGCCATCAGTGACCACCTGACAACTAATGAAAAACTGTTTTTT
CDR3 protein: CAISDHLTTNEKLFF

J gene: TRBJ1-4
V gene: TRBV20-1
clone size: .
D gene: .
CDR3 DNA: TGCAGTGCCACAGAGACAACTAATGAAAAACTGTTTTTT
CDR3 protein: CSATETTNEKLFF

J gene: TRBJ1-1
V gene: TRBV5-1
clone size: few
D gene: .
CDR3 DNA: TGCGCCAGCAGCCGGCAGGTAGGGGAGAACACTGAAGCTTTCTTT
CDR3 protein: CASSRQVGENTEAFF

J gene: TRBJ1-2
V gene: TRBV12-3/TRBV12-4
clone size: many
D gene: .
CDR3 DNA: TGTGCCAGCAGTTTAACAGACTATGGCTACACCTTC
CDR3 protein: CASSLTDYGYTF

J gene: TRBJ2-1
V gene: TRBV28
clone size: many
D gene: TRBD2
CDR3 DNA: TGTGCCAGCAGTTCACCCGGGACTAGCCGGAATGAGCAGTTCTTC
CDR3 protein: CASSSPGTSRNEQFF

J gene: TRBJ1-4
V gene: TRBV10-2
clone size: .
D gene: .
CDR3 DNA: TGCGCCAGCAGTGAGTACGGGGTTGCAACTAATGAAAAACTGTTTTTT
CDR3 protein: CASSEYGVATNEKLFF

J gene: TRBJ2-3
V gene: TRBV2
clone size: many
D gene: .
CDR3 DNA: TGTGCCAGCAGGGAGACTCCCTCCTCGGATACGCAGTATTTT
CDR3 protein: CASRETPSSDTQYF

J gene: TRBJ2-1
V gene: TRBV5-1
clone size: many
D gene: TRBD2
CDR3 DNA: TGCGCCAGCACCTGGGAGGGGATCCCTGAGCAGTTCTTC
CDR3 protein: CASTWEGIPEQFF

J gene: TRBJ2-3
V gene: TRBV20-1
clone size: many
D gene: .
CDR3 DNA: TGCAGTGCTAGGACGTTCCACTCCTTATTTGGCACAGATACGCAGTATTTT
CDR3 protein: CSARTFHSLFGTDTQYF

J gene: TRBJ2-1
V gene: TRBV19
clone size: many
D gene: .
CDR3 DNA: TGTGCCAGTAGTATGGATGCGGTCTCCTACAATGAGCAGTTCTTC
CDR3 protein: CASSMDAVSYNEQFF

J gene: TRBJ2-1
V gene: TRBV7-6
clone size: .
D gene: .
CDR3 DNA: TGTGCCAGCAGCTCCCTCGCCGGTTTCCAAATCTATGAGCAGTTCTTC
CDR3 protein: CASSSLAGFQIYEQFF

J gene: TRBJ1-2
V gene: TRBV24-1
clone size: many
D gene: TRBD1
CDR3 DNA: TGTGCCACCAGTGATCCGGGGACAGATATGCACTATGGCTACACCTTC
CDR3 protein: CATSDPGTDMHYGYTF

J gene: TRBJ1-1
V gene: TRBV12-3/TRBV12-4
clone size: many
D gene: TRBD1
CDR3 DNA: TGTGCCAGTTCAACGGGACAGGGGAACACTGAAGCTTTCTTT
CDR3 protein: CASSTGQGNTEAFF

J gene: TRBJ2-1
V gene: TRBV15
clone size: .
D gene: .
CDR3 DNA: TGTGCCACCAGCGCCGACAGTTTCGTTAATGAGCAGTTCTTC
CDR3 protein: CATSADSFVNEQFF

J gene: TRBJ2-2
V gene: TRBV9
clone size: many
D gene: TRBD2
CDR3 DNA: TGTGCCAGCGGGTCTAAGGGACTAACCGGGGAGCTGTTTTTT
CDR3 protein: CASGSKGLTGELFF

J gene: TRBJ2-1
V gene: TRBV11-3
clone size: .
D gene: TRBD1
CDR3 DNA: TGTGCCAGCAGCTTATCGTTTGGGACAGGGGACAATGAGCAGTTCTTC
CDR3 protein: CASSLSFGTGDNEQFF

J gene: TRBJ2-7
V gene: TRBV28
clone size: .
D gene: .
CDR3 DNA: TGTGCCAGCAGTTTGACAGGAGGAAACGAGCAGTACTTC
CDR3 protein: CASSLTGGNEQYF

J gene: TRBJ1-5
V gene: TRBV12-3/TRBV12-4
clone size: many
D gene: TRBD1
CDR3 DNA: TGTGCCAGCAGTTTCGCCAGGGGGTCCCAGCATTTT
CDR3 protein: CASSFARGSQHF

J gene: TRBJ2-3
V gene: TRBV24-1
clone size: many
D gene: TRBD1
CDR3 DNA: TGTGCCACCAGTGACTACGGGACAGTAAGCACAGATACGCAGTATTTT
CDR3 protein: CATSDYGTVSTDTQYF

J gene: TRBJ1-2
V gene: TRBV18
clone size: many
D gene: TRBD1
CDR3 DNA: TGTGCCAGCTCGATTACCGGGACAGGGGATAACTATGGCTACACCTTC
CDR3 protein: CASSITGTGDNYGYTF

J gene: TRBJ1-6
V gene: TRBV27
clone size: many
D gene: .
CDR3 DNA: TGTGCCAGCAGTTTAGGGCAGGGAAGGAGTAATTCACCCCTCCACTTT
CDR3 protein: CASSLGQGRSNSPLHF

J gene: TRBJ2-3
V gene: TRBV10-3
clone size: many
D gene: TRBD2
CDR3 DNA: TGTGCATCCGACCCGGGACTAGCGGGAACAGATACGCAGTATTTT
CDR3 protein: CASDPGLAGTDTQYF

J gene: TRBJ1-1
V gene: TRBV9
clone size: many
D gene: TRBD1
CDR3 DNA: TGTGCCAGCAGCGGGCAGGGGGTCGGCACTGAAGCTTTCTTT
CDR3 protein: CASSGQGVGTEAFF

J gene: TRBJ2-1
V gene: TRBV2
clone size: many
D gene: TRBD1
CDR3 DNA: TGTGCCAGCAGTCCCCGTGGACAGGGCTACAATGAGCAGTTCTTC
CDR3 protein: CASSPRGQGYNEQFF

J gene: TRBJ2-1
V gene: TRBV9
clone size: .
D gene: TRBD1
CDR3 DNA: TGTGCCAGCAGCGCGGGGGACAGGGCGTACAATGAGCAGTTCTTC
CDR3 protein: CASSAGDRAYNEQFF

J gene: TRBJ2-2
V gene: TRBV7-8
clone size: few
D gene: TRBD2
CDR3 DNA: TGTGCCAGCAGCGACTCTATTAGCGGGAGACTCTTTGGGGACACCGGGGAGCTGTTTTTT
CDR3 protein: CASSDSISGRLFGDTGELFF

J gene: TRBJ2-7
V gene: TRBV6-5
clone size: few
D gene: TRBD2
CDR3 DNA: TGTGCCAGCAGTTACCCGACTAGCGGGAGCTCCTACGAGCAGTACTTC
CDR3 protein: CASSYPTSGSSYEQYF

J gene: TRBJ2-7
V gene: TRBV20-1
clone size: many
D gene: .
CDR3 DNA: TGCAGTGCTAGAGCCAGGAACTACGAGCAGTACTTC
CDR3 protein: CSARARNYEQYF

J gene: TRBJ1-2
V gene: TRBV18
clone size: many
D gene: .
CDR3 DNA: TGTGCCAGCTCACCCTACAGGGTTTCCTATGGCTACACCTTC
CDR3 protein: CASSPYRVSYGYTF

J gene: TRBJ2-1
V gene: TRBV2
clone size: many
D gene: .
CDR3 DNA: TGTGCCAGCCCAGGAGGGGGCTCCTACAATGAGCAGTTCTTC
CDR3 protein: CASPGGGSYNEQFF

J gene: TRBJ1-2
V gene: TRBV29-1
clone size: many
D gene: .
CDR3 DNA: TGCAGCGTTGAAGATAGAAGACAGCTTAACTATGGCTACACCTTC
CDR3 protein: CSVEDRRQLNYGYTF

J gene: TRBJ1-3
V gene: TRBV5-6
clone size: .
D gene: .
CDR3 DNA: TGTGCCAGCAGCGGAGGGGGAGAGGCTGGAAACACCATATATTTT
CDR3 protein: CASSGGGEAGNTIYF

J gene: TRBJ2-7
V gene: TRBV6-1
clone size: many
D gene: .
CDR3 DNA: TGTGCCAGCAGTAATCCGGGAACCATCTACGAGCAGTACTTC
CDR3 protein: CASSNPGTIYEQYF

J gene: TRBJ2-1
V gene: TRBV9
clone size: .
D gene: TRBD1
CDR3 DNA: TGTGCCAGCAGCGCCACCGTAGGGACAGGCTTGTTCTTC
CDR3 protein: CASSATVGTGLFF

J gene: TRBJ2-7
V gene: TRBV10-3
clone size: many
D gene: TRBD1
CDR3 DNA: TGTGCCATCAGTGCGACAGGGCCGGGCGAGCAGTACTTC
CDR3 protein: CAISATGPGEQYF

J gene: TRBJ1-2
V gene: TRBV18
clone size: many
D gene: .
CDR3 DNA: TGTGCCAGCTCAGAGTACGAGGCGAACTATGGCTACACCTTC
CDR3 protein: CASSEYEANYGYTF

J gene: TRBJ1-5
V gene: TRBV20-1
clone size: few
D gene: .
CDR3 DNA: TGCAGTGCTAGAGATCCAGGGGCGGCTGGGTACAATCAGCCCCAGCATTTT
CDR3 protein: CSARDPGAAGYNQPQHF

J gene: TRBJ2-1
V gene: TRBV12-3/TRBV12-4
clone size: many
D gene: .
CDR3 DNA: TGTGCCAGCAGCACTATGGGCTCCTACAATGAGCAGTTCTTC
CDR3 protein: CASSTMGSYNEQFF

J gene: TRBJ2-7
V gene: TRBV18
clone size: many
D gene: .
CDR3 DNA: TGTGCCAGCTCACCTCAGAGCAGGGCCCAAGGAGAGCAGTACTTC
CDR3 protein: CASSPQSRAQGEQYF

J gene: TRBJ2-5
V gene: TRBV15
clone size: few
D gene: TRBD1
CDR3 DNA: TGTGCCACCAGCAGGGACAGGGCCGCGGAGACCCAGTACTTC
CDR3 protein: CATSRDRAAETQYF

J gene: TRBJ1-1
V gene: TRBV5-1
clone size: many
D gene: .
CDR3 DNA: TGCGCCAGCAGAACCGACGTTGGGACCGAAGCTTTCTTT
CDR3 protein: CASRTDVGTEAFF

J gene: TRBJ1-5
V gene: TRBV10-2
clone size: .
D gene: .
CDR3 DNA: TGCGCCAGCAGTGAAACAGCCTTGAGAGGGTATAGCAATCAGCCCCAGCATTTT
CDR3 protein: CASSETALRGYSNQPQHF